The clone carrying this T cell receptor beta chain was detected a few times. What it binds is unknown. The sample contains more than one DNA sequence encoding this CDR3. Trimming took off 0 bases at V and 0 bases at J, with 3 bases between the two ends. This CDR3 contains 13 residues. CDR1 is KGHSH, CDR2 LQKENI, per germline. The data belong to a study of PD-L1 blockade in urothelial cancer. Turning to the study itself: Male sex and bladder-origin urothelial cancer characterized about 85% of the roughly 30 patients. Enrolled patients had been treated previously with 0 to 3 chemotherapy regimens.

Assay used: immunoSEQ multiplex PCR; TCRdb lists only in-frame clones, some missing. The data contain approximately 100,000 clones, roughly nine tenths of them singletons. Overall study results and limits: Durable benefit was linked to greater 3-week expansion of tumor-associated blood clones.

This TCR was sampled from a woman at least 80 years old with urothelial cancer. The chain carries TRBV18 and TRBJ2-7; D gene unclear. This specimen was PBMCs, taken around atezolizumab (anti-PD-L1) treatment. The CDR3 is CASSPPSSYEQYF. The CDR3 DNA is TGTGCCAGCTCACCACCGAGCTCCTACGAGCAGTACTTC.